These 13 T cell receptor beta chains originate from one sample sequenced in a study of low-dose radiotherapy and immunotherapy resistance in tumors. Primers used for first-strand cDNA, a TRAV- and TRBV-specific set, covered both alpha and beta chains. It was with a constant-region primer and a V-primer adapter that TCRs were amplified over about 19 PCR cycles. TCRdb reprocessed the reads via MiXCR and lists one record per CDR3 protein. Among tens of thousands of distinct CDR3 sequences listed, roughly 31% were seen once. Time point reported: before trial treatment. Sequenced material: PBMCs, taken before treatment. All receptors derive from a female donor with ovarian cancer.

This clonotype showed up many times. This rearrangement joins TRBV12-3 or TRBV12-4 to TRBJ1-5; 8 positions match TRBD1. Germline trimming cut 6 bases from V and 4 bases from J; bases unmatched to any gene: 2. The CDR3 runs to 13 residues. The CDR3 spells CASRGQGNQPQHF. CDR3 sequence (DNA): TGTGCCAGCAGAGGACAGGGTAATCAGCCCCAGCATTTT.

This clonotype occurred many times. The chain joins TRBV27 to TRBJ1-6; D might be TRBD1 (5 bases). Trimming left V 2 bases short and J 7 bases short, with 9 bases between. The germline gives CDR1 MNHEY, CDR2 SMNVEV (reference sequence). The CDR3 sequence is 14 residues long. This CDR3 reads CASSLNSGNSPLHF. The CDR3, as DNA: TGTGCCAGCAGTTTAAATTCAGGGAATTCACCCCTCCACTTT.

This clonotype was seen at least ten times. V is TRBV1 and J is TRBJ2-6. TRBV1 is a pseudogene segment. This CDR3 has 16 amino acids. The CDR3 loop is CASSPRVSSGANVLTF. Here the CDR3 DNA reads TGCGCCAGCAGCCCCCGAGTCAGCTCTGGGGCCAACGTCCTGACTTTC.

Details on this clonotype: A far larger clone is off by one base, so a read error is likely. The V call is TRBV11-1, the J call TRBJ2-7; no firm D call. This CDR3 region has 11 residues. Germline loops: CDR1 SGHAT, CDR2 FQDESV (reference sequence). The chain's CDR3 is CASSLRTEHYF. The DNA for the CDR3 is TGTGCCAGCAGCTTACGGACCGAGCACTACTTC. Full variable domain (outside the CDR3, taken from reference TRBV11-1 and TRBJ2-7): EAEVAQSPRYKITEKSQAVAFWCDPISGHATLYWYRQILGQGPELLVQFQDESVVDDSQLPKDRFSAERLKGVDSTLKIQPAELGDSAMYLCASSLRTEHYFGPGTRLTVT.

This clonotype was seen ten or more times. This chain uses TRBV20-1 with TRBJ1-5, with D unclear. The ends were cut back, 5 bases at V and 0 bases at J, with 20 bases in the middle. Germline values: CDR1 DFQATT, CDR2 SNEGSKA (reference sequence). The length of the CDR3 is 17 residues. The CDR3 sequence is CSAAISGLTYSNQPQHF. The CDR3 DNA is TGCAGTGCTGCCATCAGTGGATTAACTTATAGCAATCAGCCCCAGCATTTT.

J is TRBJ2-3 and V is TRBV30; no clear D gene. Germline V gene data show CDR1 as GTSNPN and CDR2 as SVGIG (reference sequence). This CDR3 spans 13 amino acids. The germline V and J ends were trimmed by 0 bases and 0 bases, with 4 bases remaining between them. DNA of the CDR3: TGTGCCTGGAGTGTCTCAAGCACAGATACGCAGTATTTT. Translation gives CAWSVSSTDTQYF.

This clonotype is a singleton in its sample. This likely reflects a read error, since a far larger clone is one base away. V and J are TRBV6-2 or TRBV6-3 and TRBJ2-1; 11 bases fit TRBD2. Trimming took 10 bases from V and 10 from J; bases not matched to a gene: 18. Germline V gene lookup returns CDR1 MNHEY and CDR2 SVGEGT. This CDR3 is 16 amino acids long. CDR3 loop: CATGRPSGRFDHEQFF. Written as DNA, the CDR3 is TGTGCCACTGGAAGGCCTAGCGGGAGGTTTGATCACGAGCAGTTCTTC.

This clonotype was picked up many times. The chain recombines TRBV19 with TRBJ1-5, with D perhaps matching TRBD1 (5 bases). Germline values: CDR1 LNHDA, CDR2 SQIVND (reference sequence). Trimming removed 3 bases at V and 12 bases at J, with 12 bases between. This CDR3 comprises 12 residues. Here the CDR3 reads CASSIPRGHQHF. CDR3 nucleotide sequence: TGTGCCAGTAGTATTCCCCGGGGCCACCAGCATTTT.

Turning to this clonotype: The likely explanation is a read error, given a far larger clone one base away. The V and J genes are TRBV19 and TRBJ2-5, with D hard to call. The J call is uncertain, as TRBJ2-7 better fits the DNA end. Looked up from germline, CDR1 is LNHDA and CDR2 is SQIVND (reference sequence). The CDR3 has 13 residues. The CDR3 loop is CASSQYCSYEQYF. The DNA of the CDR3 is TGTGCCTCGTCCCAATACTGTTCCTACGAGCAGTACTTC.

The chain carries TRBV6-8 and TRBJ2-3; D call uncertain. Germline CDR1 is MNHGY and CDR2 is SAAAGT. Deletions cut 5 bases from V and 3 bases from J, with 12 bases between. This CDR3 has 14 residues. CDR3 DNA sequence: TGTGCCAGCAGTGTTAGGAGCACGACAGATACGCAGTATTTT. This encodes CASSVRSTTDTQYF.

The gene calls are TRBV28 and TRBJ2-7; possible D gene TRBD1, 6 bases. CDR1 and CDR2 from the germline V gene are MDHEN and SYDVKM. This CDR3 region has 12 residues. V was trimmed by 6 bases and J by 6 bases, leaving 12 bases between them. The CDR3 DNA follows: TGTGCCAGCAGAGACAGGCGACCCGAGCAGTACTTC. This translates into CASRDRRPEQYF.

The genes are TRBV28 and TRBJ2-3, with 8 bases identical to TRBD1. J was trimmed by 4 bases and V by 5 bases; bases with no gene match: 11. In germline, CDR1 is MDHEN, CDR2 SYDVKM. The CDR3 totals 16 residues. In nucleotides, the CDR3 is TGTGCCAGCAGTAGGGCGACAGGGGTATTTGCAGATACGCAGTATTTT. Translated, it gives CASSRATGVFADTQYF.

The V and J genes are TRBV2 and TRBJ2-1, with a tentative D call TRBD1 (6 bases). CDR3 size: 16 residues. Looked up from germline, CDR1 is SNHLY and CDR2 is FYNNEI. V gave up 6 bases and J gave up 5 bases, with 20 bases separating them. CDR3 DNA sequence: TGTGCCAGCAGCCTCACGACAGGACGGGCTGACAATGAGCAGTTCTTC. This sequence encodes CASSLTTGRADNEQFF.